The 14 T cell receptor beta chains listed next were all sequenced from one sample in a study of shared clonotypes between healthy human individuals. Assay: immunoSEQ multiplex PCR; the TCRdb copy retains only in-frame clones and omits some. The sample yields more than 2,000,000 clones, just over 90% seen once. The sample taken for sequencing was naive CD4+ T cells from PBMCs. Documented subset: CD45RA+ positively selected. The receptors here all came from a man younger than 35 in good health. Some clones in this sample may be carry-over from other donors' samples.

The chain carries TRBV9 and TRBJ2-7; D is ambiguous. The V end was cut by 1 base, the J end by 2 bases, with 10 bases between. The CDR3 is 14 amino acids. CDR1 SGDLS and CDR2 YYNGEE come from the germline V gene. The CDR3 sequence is CASSVFGSAYEQYF. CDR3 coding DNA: TGTGCCAGCAGCGTATTCGGGTCGGCCTACGAGCAGTACTTC.

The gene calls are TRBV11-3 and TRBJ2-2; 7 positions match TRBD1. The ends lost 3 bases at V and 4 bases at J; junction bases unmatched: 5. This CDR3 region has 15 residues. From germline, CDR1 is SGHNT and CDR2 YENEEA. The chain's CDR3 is CASSFRDSPTGELFF. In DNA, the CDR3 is TGTGCCAGCAGCTTCAGGGACAGCCCCACCGGGGAGCTGTTTTTT.

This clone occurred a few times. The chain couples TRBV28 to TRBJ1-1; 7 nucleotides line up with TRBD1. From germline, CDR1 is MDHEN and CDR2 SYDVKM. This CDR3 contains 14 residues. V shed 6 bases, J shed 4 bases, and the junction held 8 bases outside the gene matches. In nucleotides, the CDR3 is TGTGCCAGCAGACAACAGGGGATCGGCACTGAAGCTTTCTTT. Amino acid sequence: CASRQQGIGTEAFF.

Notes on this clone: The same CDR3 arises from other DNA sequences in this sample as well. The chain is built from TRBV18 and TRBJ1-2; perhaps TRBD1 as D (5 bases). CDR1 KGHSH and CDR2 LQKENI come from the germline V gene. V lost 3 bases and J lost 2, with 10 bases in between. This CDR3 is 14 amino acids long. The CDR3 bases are TGTGCCAGCTCACCTGGGCGGGGGAACTATGGCTACACCTTC. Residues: CASSPGRGNYGYTF.

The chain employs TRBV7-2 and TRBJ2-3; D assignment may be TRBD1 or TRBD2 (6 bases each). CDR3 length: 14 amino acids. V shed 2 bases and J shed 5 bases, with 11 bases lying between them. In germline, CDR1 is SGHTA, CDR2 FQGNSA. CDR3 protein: CASSLRRGQDTQYF. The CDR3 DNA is TGTGCCAGCAGCTTACGCCGGGGGCAAGATACGCAGTATTTT.

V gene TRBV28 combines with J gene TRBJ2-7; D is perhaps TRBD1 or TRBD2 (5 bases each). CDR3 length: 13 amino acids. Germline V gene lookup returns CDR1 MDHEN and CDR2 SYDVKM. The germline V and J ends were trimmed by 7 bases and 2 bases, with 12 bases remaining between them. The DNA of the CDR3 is TGTGCCAGCACGATCGGGGCCGCCTACGAGCAGTACTTC. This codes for CASTIGAAYEQYF.

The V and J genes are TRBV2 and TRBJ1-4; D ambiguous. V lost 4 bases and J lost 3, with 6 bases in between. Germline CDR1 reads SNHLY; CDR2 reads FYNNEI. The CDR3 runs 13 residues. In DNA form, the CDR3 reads TGTGCCAGCAGTGGTGTAGCTAATGAAAAACTGTTTTTT. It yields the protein CASSGVANEKLFF.

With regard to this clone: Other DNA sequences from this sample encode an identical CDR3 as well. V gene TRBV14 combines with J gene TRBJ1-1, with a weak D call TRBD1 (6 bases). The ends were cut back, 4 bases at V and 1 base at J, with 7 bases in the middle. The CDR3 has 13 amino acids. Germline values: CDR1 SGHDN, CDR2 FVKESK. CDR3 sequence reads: CASSLQGNTEAFF. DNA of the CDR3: TGTGCCAGCAGCCTACAGGGGAACACTGAAGCTTTCTTT.

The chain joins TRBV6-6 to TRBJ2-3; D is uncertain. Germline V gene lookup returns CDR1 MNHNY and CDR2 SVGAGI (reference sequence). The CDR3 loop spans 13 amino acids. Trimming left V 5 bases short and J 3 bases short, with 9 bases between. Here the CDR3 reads CASSSRPTDTQYF. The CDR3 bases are TGTGCCAGCAGTAGCCGACCGACAGATACGCAGTATTTT.

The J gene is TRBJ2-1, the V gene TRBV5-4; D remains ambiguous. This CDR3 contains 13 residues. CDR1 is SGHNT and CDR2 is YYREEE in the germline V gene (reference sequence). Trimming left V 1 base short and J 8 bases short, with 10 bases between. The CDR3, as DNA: TGTGCCAGCAGCTTGCCAGGTGGGGATGAGCAGTTCTTC. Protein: CASSLPGGDEQFF.

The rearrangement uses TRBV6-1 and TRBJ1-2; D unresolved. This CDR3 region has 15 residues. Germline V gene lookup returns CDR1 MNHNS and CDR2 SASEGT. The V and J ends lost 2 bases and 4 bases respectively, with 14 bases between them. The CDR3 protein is CASSELNSLGYGYTF. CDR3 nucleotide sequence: TGTGCCAGCAGTGAATTGAACAGCCTCGGCTATGGCTACACCTTC.

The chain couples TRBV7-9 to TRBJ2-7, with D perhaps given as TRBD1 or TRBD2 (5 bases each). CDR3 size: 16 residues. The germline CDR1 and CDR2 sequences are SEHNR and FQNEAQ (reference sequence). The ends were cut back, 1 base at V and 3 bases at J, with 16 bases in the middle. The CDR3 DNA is TGTGCCAGCAGCTTAGGTTGGAGGACAAGTCGCTACGAGCAGTACTTC. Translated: CASSLGWRTSRYEQYF.

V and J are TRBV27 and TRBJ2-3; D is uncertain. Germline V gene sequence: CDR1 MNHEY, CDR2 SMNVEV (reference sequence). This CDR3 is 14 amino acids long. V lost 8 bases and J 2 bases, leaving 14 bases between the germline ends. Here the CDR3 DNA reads TGTGCCAGCCTGGGTCGGGTCCCCACAGATACGCAGTATTTT. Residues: CASLGRVPTDTQYF.

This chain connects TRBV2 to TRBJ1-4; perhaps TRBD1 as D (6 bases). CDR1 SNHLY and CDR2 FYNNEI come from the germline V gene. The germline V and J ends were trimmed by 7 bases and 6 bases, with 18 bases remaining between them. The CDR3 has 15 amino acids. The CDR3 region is CASTGVTTGYEKLFF. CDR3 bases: TGTGCCAGCACCGGAGTGACCACAGGGTATGAAAAACTGTTTTTT. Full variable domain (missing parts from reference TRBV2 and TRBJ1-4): EPEVTQTPSHQVTQMGQEVILRCVPISNHLYFYWYRQILGQKVEFLVSFYNNEISEKSEIFDDQFSVERPDGSNFTLKIRSTKLEDSAMYFCASTGVTTGYEKLFFGSGTQLSVL.